Below are 12 T cell receptor beta chains sequenced from a single sample in a study of Ad26.COV2.S vaccination and SARS-CoV-2 variants. Treatment reported: 19 received Ad26.COV2.S at low or high dose, single or two shots; about five received placebo; per-sample allocation not given. Sampling was done on day 63 after the first vaccine or placebo injection. The table came from immunoSEQ multiplex PCR; TCRdb's copy has only in-frame clones and leaves some out. The sample holds a few hundred thousand clones, roughly 90% seen once. This sample comprised peripheral blood, obtained in a trial of Ad26.COV2.S vaccine versus placebo. These receptors were collected from a person aged 18-65 years who received the Ad26.COV2.S COVID-19 vaccine or a placebo.

The rearrangement joins TRBV11-2 to TRBJ1-1; 10 bases are shared with TRBD1. There are 16 residues in the CDR3. The V gene's germline CDR1 is SGHAT and CDR2 FQNNGV. Trimming at V came to 1 base and at J to 0 bases, leaving 2 bases not matched to a gene. The CDR3 is CASSLADRGMNTEAFF. The DNA for the CDR3 is TGTGCCAGCAGCTTAGCGGACAGGGGGATGAACACTGAAGCTTTCTTT.

This chain uses TRBV5-6 with TRBJ2-7; possibly TRBD2 for D (6 bases). Germline V lookup: CDR1 SGHDT, CDR2 YYEEEE. The CDR3 sequence is 17 residues long. Trimming left V 1 base short and J 1 base short, with 18 bases between. CDR3 sequence: CASSLPSSVGTSYEQYF. CDR3 in DNA: TGTGCCAGCAGCTTGCCCTCTAGCGTGGGGACGTCCTACGAGCAGTACTTC.

The chain uses TRBV10-2 and TRBJ2-5, with TRBD2 matching 7 bases. Per the germline V gene, CDR1 is WSHSY and CDR2 is SAAADI. This CDR3 has 14 residues. V trimming: 3 bases; J trimming: 6 bases; junction bases outside the gene matches: 7. CDR3 nucleotide sequence: TGCGCCAGCAGTGAAAAGACTAGCCGACAGACCCAGTACTTC. Amino acid sequence: CASSEKTSRQTQYF.

This clone was seen a single time. Just one base apart from a much larger clone, this may be a read error. Within the sample, other DNA sequences also encode this same CDR3. J is TRBJ2-7 and V is TRBV11-2; no definite D call. From germline, CDR1 is SGHAT and CDR2 FQNNGV. This CDR3 has 12 residues. V shed 0 bases and J shed 3 bases, with 3 bases lying between them. The CDR3 region is CASSLDNYEQYF. As DNA, the CDR3 is TGTGCCAGCAGCTTAGACAACTACGAGCAGTACTTC.

This rearrangement joins TRBV7-2 to TRBJ2-5; a weak D match, TRBD1 (6 bases). This CDR3 has 17 residues. CDR1 and CDR2 from the germline V gene are SGHTA and FQGNSA. V shed 4 bases and J shed 5 bases, with 23 bases lying between them. CDR3 residues: CASSYLALRRGMETQYF. CDR3 DNA: TGTGCCAGCAGCTACCTAGCACTGAGAAGGGGGATGGAGACCCAGTACTTC. The full variable domain, completed using reference TRBV7-2 and TRBJ2-5, is GAGVSQSPSNKVTEKGKDVELRCDPISGHTALYWYRQSLGQGLEFLIYFQGNSAPDKSGLPSDRFSAERTGGSVSTLTIQRTQQEDSAVYLCASSYLALRRGMETQYFGPGTRLLVL.

The chain carries TRBV12-3 or TRBV12-4 and TRBJ1-1, with D possibly being TRBD1 (5 bases). The CDR3 consists of 13 residues. Deletions cut 6 bases from V and 4 bases from J, with 12 bases between. The CDR3 sequence: CASRPLGGTEAFF. The CDR3 DNA reads as TGTGCCAGCAGACCCCTTGGGGGCACTGAAGCTTTCTTT.

The chain couples TRBV4-1 to TRBJ2-7; 8 bases match TRBD2. J gave up 0 bases and V 0 bases, and 4 bases lay outside the gene matches. Germline values: CDR1 MGHRA, CDR2 YSYEKL. This CDR3 contains 16 residues. The CDR3 DNA follows: TGCGCCAGCAGCCAAGAGGGCAGCGGGAGCTCCTACGAGCAGTACTTC. Encoded protein: CASSQEGSGSSYEQYF.

The rearrangement joins TRBV12-3 or TRBV12-4 to TRBJ2-5; D gene unclear. Deletions cut 3 bases from V and 4 bases from J, with 9 bases between. The CDR3 length is 13 residues. This chain's CDR3 is CASSFWGRETQYF. The CDR3, as DNA: TGTGCCAGCAGTTTTTGGGGTAGAGAGACCCAGTACTTC.

The V and J genes are TRBV7-2 and TRBJ2-3; 12 bases line up with TRBD2. With 4 bases clipped from V and 4 bases from J, the junction kept 12 bases outside the gene matches. The germline V gene encodes CDR1 SGHTA and CDR2 FQGNSA. This CDR3 has 18 amino acids. The CDR3 sequence is CASSYTSGGLQKADTQYF. DNA for the CDR3: TGTGCCAGCAGCTACACTAGCGGGGGGCTTCAAAAAGCAGATACGCAGTATTTT.

The chain employs TRBV2 and TRBJ2-3; 7 bases are a match to TRBD2. The germline CDR1 and CDR2 sequences are SNHLY and FYNNEI. With V trimmed by 2 bases and J by 2 bases, 7 bases remained unmatched. The CDR3 sequence is 16 residues long. CDR3 bases: TGTGCCAGCAGTGAACTGCGGGGGAGGCTCACAGATACGCAGTATTTT. It translates to CASSELRGRLTDTQYF.

The chain links TRBV6-5 to TRBJ2-1; 10 bases are a match to TRBD2. CDR1 and CDR2 (germline): MNHEY, SVGAGI. J gave up 5 bases and V 6 bases, and 4 bases lay outside the gene matches. The CDR3 totals 14 residues. CDR3 amino acids: CASSLAGENNEQFF. DNA of the CDR3: TGTGCCAGCAGCCTAGCGGGGGAGAACAATGAGCAGTTCTTC.

The chain has TRBV18 and TRBJ2-5; no clear D. This CDR3 has 13 amino acids. Trimming shortened V by 2 bases and J by 5 bases, and 9 bases separated the two germline ends. The germline V gene encodes CDR1 KGHSH and CDR2 LQKENI. In DNA form, the CDR3 reads TGTGCCAGCTCACCAAATGCTGGGGAGACCCAGTACTTC. It specifies CASSPNAGETQYF.